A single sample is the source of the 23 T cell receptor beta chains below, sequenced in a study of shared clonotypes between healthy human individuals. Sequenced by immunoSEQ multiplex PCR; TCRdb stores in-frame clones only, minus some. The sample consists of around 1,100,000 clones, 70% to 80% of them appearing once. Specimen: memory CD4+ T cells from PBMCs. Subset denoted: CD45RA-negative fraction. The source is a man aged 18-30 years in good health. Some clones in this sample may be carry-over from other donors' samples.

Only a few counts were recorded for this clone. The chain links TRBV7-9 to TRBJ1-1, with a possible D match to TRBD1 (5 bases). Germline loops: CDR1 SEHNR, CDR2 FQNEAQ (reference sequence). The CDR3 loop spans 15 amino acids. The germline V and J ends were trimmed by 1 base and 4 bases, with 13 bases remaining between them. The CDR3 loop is CASSLDMDISTEAFF. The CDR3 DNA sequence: TGTGCCAGCAGCTTAGATATGGACATTTCCACTGAAGCTTTCTTT.

DNA of the CDR3: TGTGCCAGCAGCGTAGGGCCAGATCAGCCCCAGCATTTT. It specifies CASSVGPDQPQHF. The chain employs TRBV9 and TRBJ1-5; D is ambiguous. CDR3 length: 13 amino acids. With 0 bases removed from V and 5 bases from J, the gap between germline ends came to 6 bases. In germline, CDR1 is SGDLS, CDR2 YYNGEE.

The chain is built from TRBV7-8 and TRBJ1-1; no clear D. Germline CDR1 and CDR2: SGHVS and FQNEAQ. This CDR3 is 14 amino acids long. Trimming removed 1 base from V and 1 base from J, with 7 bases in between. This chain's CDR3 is CASSLERWNTEAFF. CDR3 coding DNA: TGTGCCAGCAGCTTAGAACGTTGGAACACTGAAGCTTTCTTT. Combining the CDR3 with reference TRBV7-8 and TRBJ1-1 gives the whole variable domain GAGVSQSPRYKVAKRGQDVALRCDPISGHVSLFWYQQALGQGPEFLTYFQNEAQLDKSGLPSDRFFAERPEGSVSTLKIQRTQQEDSAVYLCASSLERWNTEAFFGQGTRLTVV.

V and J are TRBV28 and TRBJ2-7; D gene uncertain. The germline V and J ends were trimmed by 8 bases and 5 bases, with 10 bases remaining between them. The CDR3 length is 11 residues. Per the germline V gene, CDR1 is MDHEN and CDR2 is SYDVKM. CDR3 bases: TGTGCCAGCCAGGTTGACCACGAGCAGTACTTC. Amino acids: CASQVDHEQYF.

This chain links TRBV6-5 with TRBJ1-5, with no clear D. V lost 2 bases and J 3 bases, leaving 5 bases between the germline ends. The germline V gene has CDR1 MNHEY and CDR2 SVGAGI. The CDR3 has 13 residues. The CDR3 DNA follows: TGTGCCAGCAGTTACCTGGTCAATCAGCCCCAGCATTTT. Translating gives CASSYLVNQPQHF.

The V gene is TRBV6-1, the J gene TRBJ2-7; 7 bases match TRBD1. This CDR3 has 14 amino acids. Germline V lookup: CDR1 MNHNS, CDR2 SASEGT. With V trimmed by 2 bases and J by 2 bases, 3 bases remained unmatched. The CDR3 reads CASSERTGPYEQYF. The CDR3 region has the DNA TGTGCCAGCAGTGAAAGGACAGGACCCTACGAGCAGTACTTC.

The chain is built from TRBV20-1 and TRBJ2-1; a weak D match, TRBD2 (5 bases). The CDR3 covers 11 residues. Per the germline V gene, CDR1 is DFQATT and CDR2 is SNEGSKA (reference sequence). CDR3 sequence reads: CRGAPAGEQFF. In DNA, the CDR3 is TGCAGGGGAGCCCCAGCAGGTGAGCAGTTCTTC.

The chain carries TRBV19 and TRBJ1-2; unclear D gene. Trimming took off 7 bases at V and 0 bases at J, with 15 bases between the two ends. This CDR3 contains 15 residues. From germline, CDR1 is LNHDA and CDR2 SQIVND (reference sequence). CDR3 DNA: TGTGCCAGTAAGGTACCCGGGAGGTCTAACTATGGCTACACCTTC. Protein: CASKVPGRSNYGYTF.

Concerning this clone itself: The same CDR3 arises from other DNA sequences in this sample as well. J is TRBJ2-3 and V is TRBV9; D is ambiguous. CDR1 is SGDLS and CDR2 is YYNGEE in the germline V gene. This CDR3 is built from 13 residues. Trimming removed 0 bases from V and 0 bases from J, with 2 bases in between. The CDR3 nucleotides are TGTGCCAGCAGCGTAGCAAGCACAGATACGCAGTATTTT. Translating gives CASSVASTDTQYF.

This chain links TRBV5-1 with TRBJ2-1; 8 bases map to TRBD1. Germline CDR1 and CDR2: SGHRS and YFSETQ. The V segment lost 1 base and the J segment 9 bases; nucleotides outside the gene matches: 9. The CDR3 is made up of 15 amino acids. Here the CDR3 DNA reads TGCGCCAGCAGCTTGTCCGGACAGGGTGGTGGTGAGCAGTTCTTC. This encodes CASSLSGQGGGEQFF. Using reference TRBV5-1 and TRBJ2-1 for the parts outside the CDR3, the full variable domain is KAGVTQTPRYLIKTRGQQVTLSCSPISGHRSVSWYQQTPGQGLQFLFEYFSETQRNKGNFPGRFSGRQFSNSRSEMNVSTLELGDSALYLCASSLSGQGGGEQFFGPGTRLTVL.

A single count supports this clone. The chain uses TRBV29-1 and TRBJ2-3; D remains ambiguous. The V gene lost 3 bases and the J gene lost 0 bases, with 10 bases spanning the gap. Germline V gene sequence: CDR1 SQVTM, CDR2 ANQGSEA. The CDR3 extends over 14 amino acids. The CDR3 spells CSVDSATSTDTQYF. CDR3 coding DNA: TGCAGCGTTGATTCCGCGACCAGCACAGATACGCAGTATTTT.

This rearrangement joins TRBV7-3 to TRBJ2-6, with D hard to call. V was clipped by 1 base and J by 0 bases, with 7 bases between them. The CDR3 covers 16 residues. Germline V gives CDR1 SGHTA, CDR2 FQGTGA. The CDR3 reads CASSLSIGSGANVLTF. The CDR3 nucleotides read TGTGCCAGCAGCTTAAGTATCGGCTCTGGGGCCAACGTCCTGACTTTC.

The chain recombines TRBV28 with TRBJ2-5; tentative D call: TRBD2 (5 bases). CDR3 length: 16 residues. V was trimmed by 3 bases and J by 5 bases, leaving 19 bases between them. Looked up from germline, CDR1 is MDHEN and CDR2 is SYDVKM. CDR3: CASSFTERLRGETQYF. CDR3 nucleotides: TGTGCCAGCAGTTTTACAGAGCGGCTCCGTGGGGAGACCCAGTACTTC. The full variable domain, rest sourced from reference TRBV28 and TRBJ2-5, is DVKVTQSSRYLVKRTGEKVFLECVQDMDHENMFWYRQDPGLGLRLIYFSYDVKMKEKGDIPEGYSVSREKKERFSLILESASTNQTSMYLCASSFTERLRGETQYFGPGTRLLVL.

DNA for the CDR3: TGTGCCAGCAGCTCCACAACTAATGAAAAACTGTTTTTT. Protein: CASSSTTNEKLFF. This rearrangement joins TRBV11-2 to TRBJ1-4; D not certain. The CDR3 runs to 13 residues. V was clipped by 4 bases and J by 0 bases, with 3 bases between them. CDR1 SGHAT and CDR2 FQNNGV come from the germline V gene.

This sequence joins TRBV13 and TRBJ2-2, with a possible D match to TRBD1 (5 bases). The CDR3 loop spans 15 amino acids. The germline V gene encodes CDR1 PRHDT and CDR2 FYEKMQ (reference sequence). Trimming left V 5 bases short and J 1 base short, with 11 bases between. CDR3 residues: CASSEVGQNTGELFF. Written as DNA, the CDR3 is TGTGCCAGCAGCGAGGTGGGGCAGAACACCGGGGAGCTGTTTTTT.

The CDR3 coding sequence is TGTGCCAGCAGCTTAGACGGACAGGGAAGCTATGGCTACACCTTC. Amino acid sequence: CASSLDGQGSYGYTF. The chain is built from TRBV7-8 and TRBJ1-2, with TRBD1 identical over 8 bases. The CDR3 sequence is 15 residues long. V gave up 1 base and J gave up 4 bases; unmatched junction bases: 5. CDR1 and CDR2 (germline): SGHVS, FQNEAQ.

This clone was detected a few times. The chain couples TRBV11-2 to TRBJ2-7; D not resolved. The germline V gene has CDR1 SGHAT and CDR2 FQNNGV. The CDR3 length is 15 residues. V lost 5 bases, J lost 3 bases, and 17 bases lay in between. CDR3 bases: TGTGCCAGCAGCCCGACCGTCGGGTCCTTCTACGAGCAGTACTTC. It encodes CASSPTVGSFYEQYF. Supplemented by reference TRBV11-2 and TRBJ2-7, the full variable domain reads EAGVAQSPRYKIIEKRQSVAFWCNPISGHATLYWYQQILGQGPKLLIQFQNNGVVDDSQLPKDRFSAERLKGVDSTLKIQPAKLEDSAVYLCASSPTVGSFYEQYFGPGTRLTVT.

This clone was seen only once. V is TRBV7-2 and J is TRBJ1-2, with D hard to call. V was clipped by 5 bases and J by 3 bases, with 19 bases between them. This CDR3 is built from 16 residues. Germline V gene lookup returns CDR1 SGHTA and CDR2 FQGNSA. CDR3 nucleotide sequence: TGTGCCAGCAGCCCCCTTTGGGTGCGGGCTGACTATGGCTACACCTTC. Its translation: CASSPLWVRADYGYTF.

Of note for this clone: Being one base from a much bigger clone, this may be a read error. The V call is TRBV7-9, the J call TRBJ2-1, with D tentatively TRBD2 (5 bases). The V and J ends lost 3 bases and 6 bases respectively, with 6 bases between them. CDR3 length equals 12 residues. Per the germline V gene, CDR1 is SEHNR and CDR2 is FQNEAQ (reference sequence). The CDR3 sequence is CASSFSANEQFF. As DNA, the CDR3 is TGTGCCAGCAGCTTTAGCGCCAATGAGCAGTTCTTC.

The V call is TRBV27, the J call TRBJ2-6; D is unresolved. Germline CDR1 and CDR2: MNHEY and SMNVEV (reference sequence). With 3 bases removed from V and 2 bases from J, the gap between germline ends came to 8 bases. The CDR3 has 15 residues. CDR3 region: CASSLRKPGANVLTF. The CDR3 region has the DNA TGTGCCAGCAGTTTGAGGAAGCCTGGGGCCAACGTCCTGACTTTC.

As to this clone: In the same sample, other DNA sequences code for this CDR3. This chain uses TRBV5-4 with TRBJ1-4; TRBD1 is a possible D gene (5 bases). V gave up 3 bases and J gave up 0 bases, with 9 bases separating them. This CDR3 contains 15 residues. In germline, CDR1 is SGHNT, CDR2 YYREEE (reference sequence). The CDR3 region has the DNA TGTGCCAGCAGCTCGGGGGGAGCAACTAATGAAAAACTGTTTTTT. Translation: CASSSGGATNEKLFF.

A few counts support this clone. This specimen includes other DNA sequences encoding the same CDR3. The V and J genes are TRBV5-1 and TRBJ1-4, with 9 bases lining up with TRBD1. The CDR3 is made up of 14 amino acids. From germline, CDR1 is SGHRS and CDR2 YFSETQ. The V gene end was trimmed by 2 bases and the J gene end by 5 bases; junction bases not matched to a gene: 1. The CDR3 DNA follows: TGCGCCAGCAGCTTAGGGACAGGGAATGAAAAACTGTTTTTT. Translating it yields CASSLGTGNEKLFF.

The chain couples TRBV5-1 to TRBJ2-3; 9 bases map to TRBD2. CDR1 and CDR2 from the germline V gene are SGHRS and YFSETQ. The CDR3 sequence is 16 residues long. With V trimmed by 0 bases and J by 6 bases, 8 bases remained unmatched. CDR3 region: CASSLDRREGTDTQYF. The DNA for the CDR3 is TGCGCCAGCAGCTTGGATCGGCGGGAGGGAACGGATACGCAGTATTTT.